Below, 23 T cell receptor beta chains from the same sample are listed, as sequenced in a study of T cell changes during pregnancy in multiple sclerosis. Assay: immunoSEQ multiplex PCR; the TCRdb copy retains only in-frame clones and omits some. This sample has 35,000 to 50,000 clones, with roughly 92% found just once. The sequencing here drew on CD4+ T cells from peripheral blood mononuclear cells, taken in the first trimester of pregnancy. The source is a female donor with multiple sclerosis, enrolled in a pregnancy study.

The rearrangement links TRBV2 to TRBJ2-3; D is possibly TRBD2 (6 bases). This CDR3 region has 14 residues. CDR1 and CDR2 (germline): SNHLY, FYNNEI. Deletions cut 2 bases from V and 3 bases from J, with 9 bases between. The CDR3 DNA reads as TGTGCCAGCAGTGAACGGGACTGGACAGATACGCAGTATTTT. Protein product: CASSERDWTDTQYF.

Here the CDR3 DNA reads TGTGCCAGCAGCTTAACGCGGGGCCTCGGGGAGCTGTTTTTT. As protein: CASSLTRGLGELFF. The chain employs TRBV7-3 and TRBJ2-2, with D possibly matching TRBD2 (6 bases). In germline, CDR1 is SGHTA, CDR2 FQGTGA. V was cut by 0 bases and J by 7 bases, with 9 bases left in between. The CDR3 runs to 14 residues.

V and J are TRBV28 and TRBJ1-1; TRBD1 matches at 7 bases. Trimming cost V 3 bases and J 7 bases; bases outside gene matches: 8. CDR3 length equals 14 residues. In germline, CDR1 is MDHEN, CDR2 SYDVKM. CDR3 amino acids: CASSFPKGAFEAFF. The CDR3 DNA follows: TGTGCCAGCAGTTTTCCGAAGGGGGCTTTTGAAGCTTTCTTT.

This clone was recorded a few times. The V gene is TRBV7-2, the J gene TRBJ2-5; TRBD1 aligns across 11 bases. The CDR3 runs to 15 residues. Germline V gene data show CDR1 as SGHTA and CDR2 as FQGNSA. Losses at the gene ends were 5 bases for V and 1 base for J; bases not matched to a gene: 3. In DNA, the CDR3 is TGTGCCAGCAGCGGACAGGGGGCTTCCCAAGAGACCCAGTACTTC. Its translation: CASSGQGASQETQYF.

V usage is TRBV5-4 and J usage is TRBJ1-2; D might be TRBD1 (6 bases). Germline CDR1 SGHNT, CDR2 YYREEE (reference sequence). Trimming took off 3 bases at V and 0 bases at J, with 15 bases between the two ends. The CDR3 loop spans 16 amino acids. CDR3 in DNA: TGTGCCAGCAGCTCGGCGAGGACAGACGCTAACTATGGCTACACCTTC. Encoded protein: CASSSARTDANYGYTF.

This chain uses TRBV19 with TRBJ1-3, with 10 bases identical to TRBD1. The CDR3 has 17 amino acids. CDR1 is LNHDA and CDR2 is SQIVND in the germline V gene (reference sequence). V lost 4 bases and J lost 2; bases outside the gene matches: 8. CDR3 nucleotide sequence: TGTGCCAGTAGTACTCTTCCGGGACAGGGGACTGGAAACACCATATATTTT. It translates to CASSTLPGQGTGNTIYF.

The CDR3 loop is CASSTGTGWYEQYF. The CDR3 DNA reads as TGTGCCAGCAGCACCGGGACAGGGTGGTACGAGCAGTACTTC. The chain employs TRBV7-2 and TRBJ2-7, with 9 bases that match TRBD1. J gave up 4 bases and V 5 bases, and 6 bases lay outside the gene matches. This CDR3 has 14 residues. The V gene's germline CDR1 is SGHTA and CDR2 FQGNSA.

The chain couples TRBV28 to TRBJ1-3; D not resolved. The V gene lost 6 bases and the J gene lost 8 bases, with 23 bases spanning the gap. This CDR3 is 16 amino acids long. CDR1 is MDHEN, CDR2 SYDVKM, per germline. This CDR3 reads CASSSLLVNARDTIYF. CDR3 in DNA: TGTGCCAGCAGCTCCCTACTGGTGAACGCCCGGGACACCATATATTTT.

This clone came up a few times. The chain combines TRBV5-1 with TRBJ2-1, with TRBD2 matching over 8 bases. Germline assignment: CDR1 SGHRS and CDR2 YFSETQ. Trimming at V came to 4 bases and at J to 0 bases, leaving 6 bases not matched to a gene. The CDR3 covers 16 residues. Here the CDR3 reads CASSLLTSVSYNEQFF. The CDR3 DNA reads TGCGCCAGCAGCCTCCTGACTAGCGTCTCCTACAATGAGCAGTTCTTC.

The table lists this clone with a count of one. The rearrangement joins TRBV28 to TRBJ2-7; 8 bases are a match to TRBD2. The CDR3 is 14 amino acids. In germline, CDR1 is MDHEN, CDR2 SYDVKM. The trim removed 7 bases at V and 5 bases at J, leaving 10 bases unmatched. The CDR3 region is CASTPGGLGNEQYF. The CDR3 DNA sequence: TGTGCCAGCACCCCTGGGGGACTAGGTAACGAGCAGTACTTC.

The count of this clone is one. The chain has TRBV5-4 and TRBJ1-2; the D is unclear. Germline V gene sequence: CDR1 SGHNT, CDR2 YYREEE (reference sequence). V was shortened by 0 bases and J by 4 bases, with 4 bases between the two germline ends. This CDR3 comprises 12 residues. CDR3: CASSLDSYGYTF. CDR3 bases: TGTGCCAGCAGCTTGGACAGCTATGGCTACACCTTC.

V is TRBV6-4 and J is TRBJ2-1; 11 positions match TRBD1. CDR1 and CDR2 (germline): MRHNA, SNTAGT. V shed 5 bases and J 6 bases; nucleotides not matched to a gene: 3. The CDR3 is made up of 14 amino acids. The CDR3 here is CASSPGTGGNEQFF. Here the CDR3 DNA reads TGTGCCAGCAGTCCCGGGACAGGGGGCAATGAGCAGTTCTTC.

The gene calls are TRBV19 and TRBJ2-7, with a weak D call TRBD1 (6 bases). Germline loops: CDR1 LNHDA, CDR2 SQIVND (reference sequence). V shed 5 bases and J shed 2 bases, with 13 bases lying between them. The CDR3 is 14 amino acids. The CDR3 is CASSSTGETYEQYF. DNA of the CDR3: TGTGCCAGTAGTTCGACAGGAGAAACCTACGAGCAGTACTTC.

The chain links TRBV13 to TRBJ2-7; 7 bases are shared with TRBD1. The V gene end was trimmed by 0 bases and the J gene end by 5 bases; junction bases not matched to a gene: 7. This CDR3 has 15 residues. The germline CDR1 and CDR2 sequences are PRHDT and FYEKMQ (reference sequence). CDR3: CASSLGVLGGNEQYF. CDR3 nucleotide sequence: TGTGCCAGCAGCTTAGGGGTGTTAGGGGGCAACGAGCAGTACTTC. Looking up the rest from reference TRBV13 and TRBJ2-7 gives the full variable domain: AAGVIQSPRHLIKEKRETATLKCYPIPRHDTVYWYQQGPGQDPQFLISFYEKMQSDKGSIPDRFSAQQFSDYHSELNMSSLELGDSALYFCASSLGVLGGNEQYFGPGTRLTVT.

This chain connects TRBV9 to TRBJ2-1, with D tentatively TRBD2 (7 bases). The germline V and J ends were trimmed by 0 bases and 2 bases, with 12 bases remaining between them. The CDR3 covers 16 residues. Germline CDR1 SGDLS, CDR2 YYNGEE. CDR3 in amino acids: CASSVEGGGPYNEQFF. DNA for the CDR3: TGTGCCAGCAGCGTAGAAGGGGGAGGGCCCTACAATGAGCAGTTCTTC.

This rearrangement joins TRBV9 to TRBJ2-2; possibly TRBD1 for D (5 bases). The CDR3 length is 13 residues. CDR1 is SGDLS, CDR2 YYNGEE, per germline. Trimming shortened V by 1 base and J by 5 bases, and 6 bases separated the two germline ends. CDR3 sequence reads: CASSVQGTGELFF. CDR3 DNA sequence: TGTGCCAGCAGCGTACAGGGAACCGGGGAGCTGTTTTTT.

This chain joins TRBV7-9 and TRBJ2-7, with TRBD2 matching over 12 bases. The CDR3 extends over 15 amino acids. The germline CDR1 and CDR2 sequences are SEHNR and FQNEAQ (reference sequence). The junction had 5 bases not matched to a gene; V was cut back by 5 bases and J by 3 bases. CDR3 DNA: TGTGCCAGCAGCACACTAGCGGGGGGAAACTACGAGCAGTACTTC. Its protein is CASSTLAGGNYEQYF.

V and J are TRBV5-1 and TRBJ1-2; 7 positions agree with TRBD1. The trim removed 1 base at V and 3 bases at J, leaving 9 bases unmatched. The CDR3 consists of 16 residues. Germline values: CDR1 SGHRS, CDR2 YFSETQ. CDR3 sequence: CASSLTSDRAYYGYTF. The CDR3 DNA sequence: TGCGCCAGCAGCTTGACTTCCGACAGGGCCTACTATGGCTACACCTTC.

This chain connects TRBV28 to TRBJ1-5; tentative D call: TRBD1 (6 bases). Looked up from germline, CDR1 is MDHEN and CDR2 is SYDVKM. The CDR3 runs to 16 residues. V was trimmed by 2 bases and J by 7 bases, leaving 18 bases between them. The CDR3 DNA is TGTGCCAGCAGTTTAGGGGACCGGGGACACACCCAGCCCCAGCATTTT. Translation gives CASSLGDRGHTQPQHF.

The rearrangement uses TRBV7-2 and TRBJ2-3; 8 positions agree with TRBD1. Germline CDR1 is SGHTA and CDR2 is FQGNSA. The length of the CDR3 is 15 residues. J gave up 2 bases and V 1 base, and 2 bases lay outside the gene matches. In nucleotides, the CDR3 is TGTGCCAGCAGCTTAGGGACAGGGACCACAGATACGCAGTATTTT. This encodes CASSLGTGTTDTQYF.

The chain links TRBV19 to TRBJ2-7; TRBD2 matches 10 bases. With 2 bases clipped from V and 4 bases from J, the junction kept 5 bases outside the gene matches. The germline V gene encodes CDR1 LNHDA and CDR2 SQIVND (reference sequence). The CDR3 has 15 amino acids. The CDR3: CASSIRTSGLYEQYF. The CDR3 DNA reads as TGTGCCAGTAGTATACGGACTAGCGGCTTATACGAGCAGTACTTC.

V is TRBV6-5 and J is TRBJ2-7; TRBD2 agrees at 11 bases. Trimming took 5 bases from V and 1 from J; bases not matched to a gene: 4. Per the germline V gene, CDR1 is MNHEY and CDR2 is SVGAGI. The CDR3 runs to 15 residues. The CDR3 region is CASSLLAGVSYEQYF. CDR3 DNA sequence: TGTGCCAGCAGTCTACTAGCGGGAGTTTCCTACGAGCAGTACTTC.

The rearrangement joins TRBV5-1 to TRBJ2-3; D gene unclear. Trimming took 0 bases from V and 0 from J, leaving 8 bases between them. Germline lookup yields CDR1 SGHRS and CDR2 YFSETQ. This CDR3 is 15 amino acids long. CDR3 bases: TGCGCCAGCAGCTTGGGTATTGGCAGCACAGATACGCAGTATTTT. It specifies CASSLGIGSTDTQYF.